This TCR beta chain came from a study of blood T cell repertoires in COVID-19. The authors' processing: Amplified reference gene primers provided the basis for estimating nucleated cell counts. Assay: immunoSEQ multiplex PCR; the TCRdb copy retains only in-frame clones and omits some. V and J calls and clone size are those listed in that table; D and trimming were worked out from the DNA. The table has about 110,000 clones, about 90% seen once. The CDR3 runs 16 residues. Germline lookup yields CDR1 LNHDA and CDR2 SQIVND (reference sequence). V shed 7 bases and J 0 bases; nucleotides not matched to a gene: 11.

The chain combines TRBV19 with TRBJ1-2; 7 bases are shared with TRBD1. This TCR derives from a human donor in a cohort sampled during active COVID-19. Sequenced: peripheral blood. The CDR3 loop reads CASTGLWDRTNYGYTF. In DNA form, the CDR3 reads TGTGCCAGTACCGGGTTATGGGACAGAACTAACTATGGCTACACCTTC.